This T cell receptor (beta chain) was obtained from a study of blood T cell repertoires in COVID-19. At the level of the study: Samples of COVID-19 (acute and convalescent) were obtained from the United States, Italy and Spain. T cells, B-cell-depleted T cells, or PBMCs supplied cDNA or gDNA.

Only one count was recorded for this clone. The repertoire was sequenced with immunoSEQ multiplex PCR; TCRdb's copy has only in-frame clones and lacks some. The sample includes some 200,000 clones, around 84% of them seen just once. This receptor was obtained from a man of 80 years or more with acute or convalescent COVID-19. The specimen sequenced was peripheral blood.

CDR3 nucleotide sequence: TGTGCCAGCAGTTACTTTGGGGCAAACACCGGGGAGCTGTTTTTT. Its translation is CASSYFGANTGELFF. The J gene is TRBJ2-2, the V gene TRBV6-2 or TRBV6-3; tentatively, D is TRBD1 (5 bases). Per germline, CDR1 MNHEY and CDR2 SVGEGT. The CDR3 runs to 15 residues. V was clipped by 1 base and J by 2 bases, with 8 bases between them.